This T cell receptor (beta chain) is from a study of human T cells and chemical hapten exposure. Turning to the study itself: An area of 2 cm by 1.5 to 2.5 cm on upper inner arm skin received 2% DPC for sensitization.

The study used a library that attached unique molecular identifiers to individual cDNA molecules. MiXCR, run by TCRdb on the RACE reads, gives a single entry per CDR3 protein. The data show 180,000 or so distinct CDR3 sequences, 20% to 25% seen once. Trimming shortened V by 5 bases and J by 4 bases, and 17 bases separated the two germline ends. Germline CDR1 and CDR2: MNHNS and SASEGT. This CDR3 is 16 amino acids long. Time point: patch test 1, 2 weeks after DPC sensitization. The treatment is: therapeutic diphenylcyclopropenone sensitization with weekly scalp DPC. V is TRBV6-1 and J is TRBJ1-4, with D unresolved. The clonotype was recovered from a woman in her 50s with alopecia areata. Some clones in this sample may be carry-over from other donors' samples. The specimen was whole blood, collected in connection with sensitization to the hapten diphenylcyclopropenone (DPC). The chain's CDR3 is CASSQDGLSVNEKLFF. As DNA, the CDR3 is TGTGCCAGCAGTCAAGACGGACTGTCTGTTAATGAAAAACTGTTTTTT.